This T cell receptor (beta chain) was sequenced for a study of monozygotic twins with cystic fibrosis. Study-level background: Library input was 3 to 3.5 micrograms of fragmented DNA, with 15 PCR cycles.

As for this clone: The target antigen is unknown.

V was shortened by 5 bases and J by 0 bases, with 11 bases between the two germline ends. The CDR3 is 15 amino acids. Germline V gene sequence: CDR1 LNHDA, CDR2 SQIVND (reference sequence). Study-wide findings and caveats: No link emerged between shared CDR3 counts and age, concordance or severity. In 13 of 16 pairs, V gene usage was closest to the co-twin's. Clonality was generally low (median around 0.0098), higher in the most severe patients.

Sequencing used immunoSEQ multiplex PCR; TCRdb keeps in-frame clones, though not all of them. The sample has roughly 19,000 clones, 97% seen once. This TCR was recovered from a woman aged 30 to 39 with cystic fibrosis. What was sequenced was blood. The chain uses TRBV19 and TRBJ2-1; D gene ambiguous. The CDR3 sequence: CASSPESASYNEQFF. In DNA, the CDR3 is TGTGCCAGTAGTCCGGAGTCTGCCTCCTACAATGAGCAGTTCTTC. The whole variable domain, remainder taken from reference TRBV19 and TRBJ2-1, is DGGITQSPKYLFRKEGQNVTLSCEQNLNHDAMYWYRQDPGQGLRLIYYSQIVNDFQKGDIAEGYSVSREKKESFPLTVTSAQKNPTAFYLCASSPESASYNEQFFGPGTRLTVL.